This entry concerns a single TCR beta chain. No cognate antigen has been identified for it. Base qualities were left out, and no much larger clone turns up one base away. TCR CDR3 regions were amplified from genomic DNA by multiplex PCR using the deep immunoSEQ assay. For each cell subset, the extracted genomic DNA was distributed evenly across all wells of several immunoSEQ 96-well plates, and each plate served as one replicate. For sorted subsets, roughly 0.2 ug genomic DNA, equal to 30,000 or so T cell genomes, was loaded into each replicate PCR. The purified libraries were quantified using a Qubit 3.0 fluorometer, sized with a Bioanalyzer 2100, and then quantified again using the KAPA Library Quantification kit. Each immunoSEQ 96-well plate was sequenced on its own single-read 150-cycle Illumina NextSeq 550 flow cell. On the study's bioinformatics: The immunoSEQ output contained only junctional sequences without quality scores, so filtering could not match that applied to full-length reads. To assign V/J genes and CDR3, sequences were annotated against IMGT germline references using PyIR, a Python wrapper for IgBLAST v1.9. Reads were removed for weak V/J assignments (E-value above 1e-6), missing CDR3, stop codons, out-of-frame junctions, or ambiguous translated residues. V3J clonotypes were defined as sequences sharing the same inferred V gene, J gene, and CDR3 amino acid sequence. Percentage overlap between repertoires was calculated by dividing the number of shared unique clonotypes by the size of the smaller repertoire. Three approaches were used to assess repertoire richness: RTK rarefaction, the Chao1 estimator, and Recon v2.1 estimates of unobserved clonotypes. Generation probabilities for all TCRbeta clonotypes obtained by the gDNA method from four donors were computed using OLGA. TCRdb took over this immuneACCESS table, retaining in-frame rearrangements with V and J assigned. Such tables are incomplete; in checked studies, under half of the missing clones stem from an unresolved V gene, and the remainder is unexplained. For V, J and clone size, that table is used; D and trimming come from the DNA. This sample gives approximately 2.5 million clones in total; approximately 93% of them show up just once. In total, the top ten clones hold approximately 0.37% of the sample.

These data come from a study of shared clonotypes between healthy human individuals (TCRdb year 2020). Regarding the complete study: Three men and a couple of women, aged 18 to 49 years, made up the cohort. For each donor, CD4 naive and CD4 memory were each run on three plates, CD8 naive on two plates, and CD8 memory on one plate. Blood TCR repertoires of about five healthy adults were deeply sequenced to estimate repertoire size and the extent of clonotype sharing between individuals. Different laboratories and diverse techniques were used to prepare libraries and sequence TCR repertoires, to increase sequencing depth and limit assay-specific biases. Between about 0.8 and 9 billion PBMCs per donor were obtained by leukapheresis.

The research as a whole found: Naive subsets generally had larger estimated clonotype richness than memory subsets did. Sampling was limited to blood, and TCR repertoires in tissue likely differ from TCR repertoires in blood. Because the study included a small number of donors, the genetic and exposure-history diversity represented was limited. Higher generation probabilities were observed for clonotypes shared by all four sorted-subset donors than for non-shared clonotypes. Sharing across four donors was observed for about 4.8% of naive CD4, over 3% of naive CD8, about 2.5% of memory CD4, and about 0.4% of memory CD8 clonotypes. Rarefaction of sorted-subset datasets indicated incomplete sequencing despite the large sequencing depth. Based on pairwise subsampling, the degree of clonotype sharing among donors was expected to be affected by sequencing depth.

Donors were healthy HIV-negative adults with no recently reported acute infections or vaccinations. Only Caucasian adults living in Nashville, Tennessee, USA were represented among the donors. CD4+ T cells were enriched by magnetic negative selection; naive cells were then positively selected on CD45RA, and the negative fraction formed the memory subset. Blood was obtained by leukapheresis, after which PBMCs were separated by Ficoll-Histopaque density gradient centrifugation and cryopreserved in liquid nitrogen vapor phase. Analytical flow cytometry was used to check the purity and quantity of each magnetically sorted T cell population. From each sorted fraction, genomic DNA was isolated and quantified by UV absorbance on a Nanodrop 2000c. Sequencing was performed on naive CD4+ T cells from PBMCs. Reading the label with the study, this specimen's cell subset or site is: CD45RA+ positively selected. The clonotype comes from a young man in good health. Some clones in this sample may be carry-over from other donors' samples.

CDR3 reads: CASSIGGGVETQYF. The base sequence is TGTGCCAGTAGTATTGGGGGGGGTGTAGAGACCCAGTACTTC. This chain is built from TRBV19 and TRBJ2-5, and 7 bases in between align with TRBD2. V is cut back by 3 bases and J by 4 bases, with 5 bases in the junction unmatched. CDR1 and CDR2, looked up from the germline V gene (reference sequence), are LNHDA and SQIVND. The CDR3, cysteine through phenylalanine, is 14 amino acids long. Just CDR3 DNA is preserved here, 42 bases in frame from base 1. Beyond the CDR3, the reference TRBV19 and TRBJ2-5 genes provide the residues; the full variable domain reads: DGGITQSPKYLFRKEGQNVTLSCEQNLNHDAMYWYRQDPGQGLRLIYYSQIVNDFQKGDIAEGYSVSREKKESFPLTVTSAQKNPTAFYLCASSIGGGVETQYFGPGTRLLVL.